Listed here is a single TCR beta chain. The antigen remains unidentified. Germline lookup yields CDR1 SEHNR and CDR2 FQNEAQ (reference sequence). The CDR3 runs to 14 residues. With V trimmed by 6 bases and J by 7 bases, 9 bases remained unmatched. The data belong to a study of T-cell memory formation after mild COVID-19. General study results and limits: A second wave expanding day 15 to 37 was CD4+-biased; contracting clones were balanced.

After 5'RACE with constant-segment primers, TCR alpha and TCR beta cDNA libraries carrying sample barcodes and UMIs were obtained. TCRdb re-called the 5' RACE reads with MiXCR, one entry per CDR3 protein. The repertoire holds 450,000 to 700,000 distinct CDR3 sequences, with 15% to 20% as singletons. Specimen: PBMCs or a T cell subset sorted from them (not recorded which). The receptor comes from an adult woman who had mild COVID-19 (a few samples of this study predate the infection). Cell type and time point are not known. This sequence joins TRBV7-9 and TRBJ2-1; 7 nucleotides match TRBD2. Here the CDR3 reads CASSLSGGGNEQFF. CDR3 bases: TGTGCCAGCAGTTTGTCGGGGGGAGGGAATGAGCAGTTCTTC.